These 17 T cell receptor beta chains originate from one sample sequenced in a study of technical replicates of blood from several donors. The assay was immunoSEQ multiplex PCR, and TCRdb's table has in-frame clones only and misses some. The top ten hold 0.34% of the sample, which has over 70,000 clones, roughly 94% seen once. Sequenced input: T cells isolated from PBMCs. The receptor set was obtained from a human donor in good health.

V gene TRBV5-6 combines with J gene TRBJ2-1; TRBD1 matches at 8 bases. J gave up 2 bases and V 4 bases, and 5 bases lay outside the gene matches. Germline V lookup: CDR1 SGHDT, CDR2 YYEEEE. CDR3 size: 15 residues. The CDR3 coding sequence is TGTGCCAGCAGCCTTCCGGACAGGGCCTACAATGAGCAGTTCTTC. It translates to CASSLPDRAYNEQFF.

The rearrangement joins TRBV5-4 to TRBJ2-7, with 8 bases aligning to TRBD1. Unmatched junction bases numbered 10, after V lost 3 bases and J lost 5 bases. This CDR3 is 15 amino acids long. Germline V gene data show CDR1 as SGHNT and CDR2 as YYREEE (reference sequence). CDR3 region: CASSSRGQGIHEQYF. In nucleotides, the CDR3 is TGTGCCAGCAGCTCACGCGGACAGGGAATCCACGAGCAGTACTTC.

The rearrangement links TRBV5-5 to TRBJ1-2; 9 bases are shared with TRBD1. The V gene's germline CDR1 is SGHKS and CDR2 YYEKEE (reference sequence). CDR3 length: 15 residues. Trimming took 2 bases from V and 4 from J; bases not matched to a gene: 6. This CDR3 reads CASSLGTGSPYGYTF. DNA of the CDR3: TGTGCCAGCAGCTTAGGGACAGGGTCACCCTATGGCTACACCTTC.

The chain is built from TRBV5-1 and TRBJ1-1; no clear D gene. The germline V gene has CDR1 SGHRS and CDR2 YFSETQ. The CDR3 is made up of 13 amino acids. The V end lost 2 bases, the J end lost 5 bases, and 10 bases lay between the germline ends. CDR3 sequence reads: CASSFEGGTEAFF. The CDR3 DNA reads as TGCGCCAGCAGCTTTGAGGGAGGGACTGAAGCTTTCTTT.

This chain links TRBV15 with TRBJ2-6; tentatively, D is TRBD1 (5 bases). Looked up from germline, CDR1 is LNHNV and CDR2 is YYDKDF (reference sequence). Trimming pared 3 bases from V and 1 base from J, leaving 7 bases between. The length of the CDR3 is 15 residues. DNA of the CDR3: TGTGCCACCAGCAGGGCAGGGTCTGGGGCCAACGTCCTGACTTTC. This gives the protein CATSRAGSGANVLTF. The variable domain in full, completed from reference TRBV15 and TRBJ2-6, reads DAMVIQNPRYQVTQFGKPVTLSCSQTLNHNVMYWYQQKSSQAPKLLFHYYDKDFNNEADTPDNFQSRRPNTSFCFLDIRSPGLGDTAMYLCATSRAGSGANVLTFGAGSRLTVL.

This clone has a single count. CDR3 in DNA: TGTGCCAGCAGTTCCCTGAGCCAGCCCCAGCATTTT. Protein: CASSSLSQPQHF. The rearrangement uses TRBV28 and TRBJ1-5; D gene uncertain. CDR1 MDHEN and CDR2 SYDVKM come from the germline V gene. The ends were cut back, 4 bases at V and 7 bases at J, with 8 bases in the middle. This CDR3 contains 12 residues.

The rearrangement uses TRBV10-1 and TRBJ2-5; TRBD1 aligns across 8 bases. The CDR3 contains 17 residues. CDR1 is WNHNN, CDR2 SYGVQD, per germline (reference sequence). J gave up 3 bases and V 0 bases, and 9 bases lay outside the gene matches. CDR3 sequence: CASSESTGDRKKETQYF. CDR3 coding DNA: TGCGCCAGCAGTGAGTCCACCGGGGACAGGAAGAAAGAGACCCAGTACTTC.

The gene calls are TRBV5-1 and TRBJ2-3; D is undetermined. The CDR3 contains 13 residues. From germline, CDR1 is SGHRS and CDR2 YFSETQ. Trimming shortened V by 1 base and J by 4 bases, and 7 bases separated the two germline ends. In nucleotides, the CDR3 is TGCGCCAGCAGCTTGTTTCACTCAGATACGCAGTATTTT. Its translation: CASSLFHSDTQYF.

This chain joins TRBV7-9 and TRBJ2-5, with D unclear. The CDR3 is made up of 11 amino acids. Germline CDR1 and CDR2: SEHNR and FQNEAQ (reference sequence). Trimming shortened V by 3 bases and J by 4 bases, and 3 bases separated the two germline ends. In DNA form, the CDR3 reads TGTGCCAGCAGCTTCCTAGAGACCCAGTACTTC. It yields the protein CASSFLETQYF.

This sequence joins TRBV19 and TRBJ2-1, with 8 bases identical to TRBD1. CDR1 is LNHDA, CDR2 SQIVND, per germline (reference sequence). This CDR3 region has 14 residues. Trimming cost V 6 bases and J 6 bases; bases outside gene matches: 7. In DNA form, the CDR3 reads TGTGCCAGTAGCCGAGACAGGGGAGGCAATGAGCAGTTCTTC. This sequence encodes CASSRDRGGNEQFF. Combining the CDR3 with reference TRBV19 and TRBJ2-1 gives the whole variable domain DGGITQSPKYLFRKEGQNVTLSCEQNLNHDAMYWYRQDPGQGLRLIYYSQIVNDFQKGDIAEGYSVSREKKESFPLTVTSAQKNPTAFYLCASSRDRGGNEQFFGPGTRLTVL.

The chain is built from TRBV30 and TRBJ1-1, with 8 nucleotides matching TRBD1. The CDR3 is made up of 16 amino acids. The V and J ends lost 3 bases and 4 bases, in that order; junction bases with no gene match: 13. CDR1 and CDR2 (germline): GTSNPN, SVGIG (reference sequence). CDR3 nucleotide sequence: TGTGCCTGGAGAAGCAGGGGGCCAACTATAGTCACTGAAGCTTTCTTT. Its translation: CAWRSRGPTIVTEAFF.

Only one count was recorded for this clone. J is TRBJ2-1 and V is TRBV19, with TRBD2 matching over 12 bases. V lost 3 bases to trimming and J lost 12 bases; unmatched junction nucleotides: 6. Germline V gene lookup returns CDR1 LNHDA and CDR2 SQIVND (reference sequence). The CDR3 is 14 amino acids. The DNA for the CDR3 is TGTGCCAGTAGTATTAAAGGACTAGCGGGACCGCAGTTCTTC. Protein: CASSIKGLAGPQFF.

The V call is TRBV29-1, the J call TRBJ2-1; D might be TRBD1 (6 bases). CDR1 and CDR2 from the germline V gene are SQVTM and ANQGSEA. V shed 6 bases and J shed 5 bases, with 8 bases lying between them. This CDR3 is built from 11 residues. DNA of the CDR3: TGCAGCGTAGGGGGAGACAATGAGCAGTTCTTC. It codes for CSVGGDNEQFF.

J is TRBJ2-7 and V is TRBV4-3; 8 positions agree with TRBD2. J gave up 4 bases and V 0 bases, and 8 bases lay outside the gene matches. The germline CDR1 and CDR2 sequences are LGHNA and YSLEER. The CDR3 is 16 residues long. As DNA, the CDR3 is TGCGCCAGCAGCCAAGAGGGGGCGGGAGGCTGGTACGAGCAGTACTTC. This gives the protein CASSQEGAGGWYEQYF.

A single count supports this clone. The V call is TRBV19, the J call TRBJ2-7; 7 bases agree with TRBD2. Trimming cost V 4 bases and J 2 bases; bases outside gene matches: 2. This CDR3 comprises 13 residues. The germline V gene encodes CDR1 LNHDA and CDR2 SQIVND (reference sequence). The CDR3 sequence: CASSTSGTYEQYF. The CDR3 nucleotides read TGTGCCAGTAGTACTAGCGGTACCTACGAGCAGTACTTC.

The chain uses TRBV2 and TRBJ2-2; TRBD2 agrees at 9 bases. The CDR3 spans 18 residues. Trimming at V came to 4 bases and at J to 5 bases, leaving 14 bases not matched to a gene. Germline lookup yields CDR1 SNHLY and CDR2 FYNNEI. CDR3: CASSGAPGAGGLTGELFF. The CDR3 nucleotides read TGTGCCAGCAGTGGGGCCCCAGGAGCGGGAGGATTGACCGGGGAGCTGTTTTTT.

The V gene is TRBV4-1, the J gene TRBJ1-1, with D possibly TRBD1 on 5 matching bases. CDR3 length: 13 residues. Germline lookup yields CDR1 MGHRA and CDR2 YSYEKL. Trimming took 4 bases from V and 3 from J, leaving 9 bases between them. The CDR3 here is CASSRGEDTEAFF. The CDR3 DNA reads TGCGCCAGCAGCCGGGGGGAGGACACTGAAGCTTTCTTT.